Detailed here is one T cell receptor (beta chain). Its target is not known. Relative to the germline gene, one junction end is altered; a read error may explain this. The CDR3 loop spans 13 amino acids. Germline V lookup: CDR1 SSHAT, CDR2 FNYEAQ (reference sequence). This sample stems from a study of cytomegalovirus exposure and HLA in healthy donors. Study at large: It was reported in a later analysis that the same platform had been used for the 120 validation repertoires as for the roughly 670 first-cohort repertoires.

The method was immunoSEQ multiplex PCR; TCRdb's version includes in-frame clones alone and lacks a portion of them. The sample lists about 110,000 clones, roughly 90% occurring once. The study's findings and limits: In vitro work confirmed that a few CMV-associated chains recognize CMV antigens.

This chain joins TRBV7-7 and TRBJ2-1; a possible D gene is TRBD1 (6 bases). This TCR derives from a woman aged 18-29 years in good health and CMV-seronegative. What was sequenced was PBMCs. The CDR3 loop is CASSSGRGNEQFF. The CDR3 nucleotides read TGTGCTAGCAGCTCCGGCAGGGGTAATGAGCAGTTCTTC.